These 19 T cell receptor beta chains originate from one sample sequenced in a study of spatial heterogeneity in lung cancer. Indicated time point: sample taken at primary tumor resection. TCRdb re-called the 5' RACE reads through MiXCR, storing one row per CDR3 protein. The sample carries over 6,000 distinct CDR3 sequences, approximately 9.7% recorded once. This sample comprised normal lung tissue next to the tumor, obtained at surgery. These receptors all come from a male donor with early-stage non-small cell lung cancer.

This clonotype was detected ten times or more. This sequence joins TRBV30 and TRBJ1-5; D is uncertain. Germline CDR1 and CDR2: GTSNPN and SVGIG (reference sequence). Trimming took 0 bases from V and 3 from J, leaving 24 bases between them. This CDR3 region has 19 residues. The CDR3 sequence: CAWSVPLLGRKSSNQPQHF. The CDR3 nucleotides are TGTGCCTGGAGTGTCCCCCTGTTGGGCAGAAAAAGTTCCAATCAGCCCCAGCATTTT.

There are many counts of this clonotype. The chain joins TRBV20-1 to TRBJ2-2; 9 nucleotides match TRBD2. This CDR3 has 16 amino acids. The germline V gene has CDR1 DFQATT and CDR2 SNEGSKA (reference sequence). J gave up 7 bases and V 0 bases, and 9 bases lay outside the gene matches. The CDR3 loop reads CSARDLAGGPVGELFF. In DNA form, the CDR3 reads TGCAGTGCTAGAGATTTGGCGGGAGGGCCTGTCGGGGAGCTGTTTTTT.

The V and J genes are TRBV14 and TRBJ2-7, with a possible D match to TRBD1 (5 bases). This CDR3 is built from 13 residues. Looked up from germline, CDR1 is SGHDN and CDR2 is FVKESK. Trimming left V 3 bases short and J 3 bases short, with 9 bases between. CDR3 amino acids: CASSQGRDYEQYF. The CDR3 nucleotides read TGTGCCAGCAGCCAGGGCAGGGACTACGAGCAGTACTTC.

Many counts were recorded for this clonotype. An end of the junction differs from the germline gene, which may be a read error. The rearrangement joins TRBV7-9 to TRBJ2-3, with 9 bases matching TRBD2. The CDR3 is 14 residues long. Germline lookup yields CDR1 SEHNR and CDR2 FQNEAQ (reference sequence). The CDR3 loop is CASSVAGESDTQYF. The CDR3 nucleotides read TGTGCCAGCAGCGTAGCGGGGGAGTCAGATACGCAGTATTTT. The entire variable domain, with the rest obtained from reference TRBV7-9 and TRBJ2-3, is as follows: DTGVSQNPRHKITKRGQNVTFRCDPISEHNRLYWYRQTLGQGPEFLTYFQNEAQLEKSRLLSDRFSAERPKGSFSTLEIQRTEQGDSAMYLCASSVAGESDTQYFGPGTRLTVL.

This clonotype was observed many times. V gene TRBV12-3 or TRBV12-4 combines with J gene TRBJ2-5, with D tentatively TRBD1 (6 bases). This CDR3 has 18 residues. Deletions cut 4 bases from V and 2 bases from J, with 23 bases between. The CDR3 is CASSSYLLGQSIQETQYF. CDR3 in DNA: TGTGCCAGCAGTTCATACCTTCTCGGACAGAGTATACAAGAGACCCAGTACTTC.

This clonotype has a count of ten or more. The CDR3 region has the DNA TGTGCCAGCAGCGTAGCTCCCGGGACAGGGACCTACGAGCAGTACTTC. It is translated as CASSVAPGTGTYEQYF. The V call is TRBV9, the J call TRBJ2-7; 9 bases match TRBD1. Germline CDR1 reads SGDLS; CDR2 reads YYNGEE. The J segment lost 2 bases and the V segment lost 0 bases, leaving 6 bases of the junction unmatched. The CDR3 contains 16 residues.

The chain has TRBV20-1 and TRBJ1-2; 7 nucleotides match TRBD1. This CDR3 is 14 amino acids long. The germline V gene has CDR1 DFQATT and CDR2 SNEGSKA (reference sequence). Unmatched junction bases numbered 10, after V lost 4 bases and J lost 5 bases. The CDR3 DNA reads TGCAGTGCTATGCCCTCCGGCAGGGGGTATGGCTACACCTTC. Residues: CSAMPSGRGYGYTF.

V and J are TRBV6-1 and TRBJ2-3, with 11 bases lining up with TRBD2. The V and J ends lost 4 bases and 4 bases, in that order; junction bases with no gene match: 7. This CDR3 is built from 16 residues. Germline loops: CDR1 MNHNS, CDR2 SASEGT. CDR3 in amino acids: CASSGLAGGLPDTQYF. In DNA form, the CDR3 reads TGTGCCAGCAGTGGGTTAGCGGGGGGGCTCCCAGATACGCAGTATTTT.

This clonotype was observed at least ten times. V is TRBV5-6 and J is TRBJ2-6; either TRBD1 or TRBD2 may supply D (5 bases each). Looked up from germline, CDR1 is SGHDT and CDR2 is YYEEEE. With 4 bases removed from V and 0 bases from J, the gap between germline ends came to 17 bases. The CDR3 length is 18 residues. CDR3 nucleotides: TGTGCCAGCAGCCTCGGGACCGCGATTAGCTCTGGGGCCAACGTCCTGACTTTC. Its protein product is CASSLGTAISSGANVLTF.

This clonotype showed up many times. The chain employs TRBV24-1 and TRBJ2-4, with 7 bases fitting TRBD1. This CDR3 contains 18 residues. From germline, CDR1 is KGHDR and CDR2 SFDVKD. J lost 0 bases, V lost 11 bases, and 18 bases had no gene match. The CDR3 sequence is CANEQQGQIRRAKNIQYF. CDR3 DNA sequence: TGTGCCAACGAGCAACAGGGGCAAATTAGAAGAGCCAAAAACATTCAGTACTTC.

In its sample, this clonotype was seen many times. The rearrangement joins TRBV3-1 to TRBJ2-7; TRBD2 agrees at 13 bases. V trimming: 4 bases; J trimming: 7 bases; junction bases outside the gene matches: 4. The germline V gene encodes CDR1 LGHDT and CDR2 YNNKEL (reference sequence). The CDR3 totals 14 residues. The CDR3 region is CASSPGLAGVEQYF. For the CDR3, the DNA is TGTGCCAGCAGCCCCGGACTAGCGGGAGTGGAGCAGTACTTC.

This clonotype was counted ten times or more. The chain combines TRBV30 with TRBJ2-7; D perhaps matches TRBD2 (6 bases). The V end lost 4 bases, the J end lost 4 bases, and 17 bases lay between the germline ends. The CDR3 covers 14 residues. The germline CDR1 and CDR2 sequences are GTSNPN and SVGIG (reference sequence). The CDR3 spells CAWNPGLLDYEQYF. Written as DNA, the CDR3 is TGTGCCTGGAACCCGGGACTCCTTGATTACGAGCAGTACTTC. The entire variable domain, with the rest obtained from reference TRBV30 and TRBJ2-7, is as follows: SQTIHQWPATLVQPVGSPLSLECTVEGTSNPNLYWYRQAAGRGLQLLFYSVGIGQISSEVPQNLSASRPQDRQFILSSKKLLLSDSGFYLCAWNPGLLDYEQYFGPGTRLTVT.

This clonotype has a count of ten or more. V is TRBV28 and J is TRBJ2-3; 7 bases are a match to TRBD2. Germline-derived CDR1 and CDR2 are MDHEN and SYDVKM. J lost 1 base, V lost 6 bases, and 7 bases had no gene match. The CDR3 totals 15 residues. Here the CDR3 DNA reads TGTGCCAGCAGCCTTGGACTAGTTGGCACAGATACGCAGTATTTT. This gives the protein CASSLGLVGTDTQYF.

The V and J genes are TRBV28 and TRBJ2-6; D not certain. From germline, CDR1 is MDHEN and CDR2 SYDVKM. CDR3 size: 12 residues. The ends were cut back, 8 bases at V and 3 bases at J, with 5 bases in the middle. CDR3 nucleotide sequence: TGTGCCAGCTCATATGGGGCCAACGTCCTGACTTTC. Its protein product is CASSYGANVLTF. Filled out from reference TRBV28 and TRBJ2-6, the complete variable domain reads DVKVTQSSRYLVKRTGEKVFLECVQDMDHENMFWYRQDPGLGLRLIYFSYDVKMKEKGDIPEGYSVSREKKERFSLILESASTNQTSMYLCASSYGANVLTFGAGSRLTVL.

This clonotype was seen many times. J is TRBJ2-1 and V is TRBV9; D gene unclear. The germline CDR1 and CDR2 sequences are SGDLS and YYNGEE. CDR3 length: 13 amino acids. V lost 0 bases and J lost 12, with 13 bases in between. The CDR3 region is CASSVETIGGQFF. The CDR3 DNA follows: TGTGCCAGCAGCGTAGAGACGATCGGCGGGCAGTTCTTC.

This clonotype was picked up many times. The chain recombines TRBV11-2 with TRBJ1-6; D is undetermined. Germline values: CDR1 SGHAT, CDR2 FQNNGV. The CDR3 runs 14 residues. The ends were cut back, 1 base at V and 6 bases at J, with 7 bases in the middle. In DNA, the CDR3 is TGTGCCAGCAGCTTAGGTGGCAGTAATTCACCCCTCCACTTT. It translates to CASSLGGSNSPLHF.

This clonotype was seen ten or more times. V gene TRBV5-1 combines with J gene TRBJ1-2; D uncertain. This CDR3 comprises 15 residues. V lost 1 base and J lost 0, with 10 bases in between. The germline V gene encodes CDR1 SGHRS and CDR2 YFSETQ. The CDR3 DNA follows: TGCGCCAGCAGCTTGACTCCCCTTGCTAACTATGGCTACACCTTC. This encodes CASSLTPLANYGYTF.

This clonotype was found many times. The V and J genes are TRBV29-1 and TRBJ2-5; no clear D. Germline values: CDR1 SQVTM, CDR2 ANQGSEA. Trimming removed 8 bases from V and 4 bases from J, with 14 bases in between. This CDR3 spans 12 amino acids. DNA of the CDR3: TGCAGCTCAGCCCTGAGAGGAGAGACCCAGTACTTC. This encodes CSSALRGETQYF.

In this sample, this clonotype turned up many times. The V gene is TRBV11-3, the J gene TRBJ2-2; 11 bases map to TRBD1. This CDR3 contains 15 residues. Germline V CDR1 and CDR2: SGHNT, YENEEA. Germline trimming cut 6 bases from V and 7 bases from J; bases unmatched to any gene: 7. CDR3 sequence (DNA): TGTGCCAGCAGGCGCGGACAGGGGGCGGTCGGGGAGCTGTTTTTT. Encoded protein: CASRRGQGAVGELFF.